This T cell receptor beta chain was recovered during a study of blood T cell repertoires in COVID-19. Using immunoSEQ multiplex PCR, the repertoire was profiled, and TCRdb retains in-frame clones only, with some absent. The table has about 60,000 clones, about 77% seen once; the top ten hold less than 30%. Germline CDR1 SGHRS, CDR2 YFSETQ. Deletions cut 1 base from V and 3 bases from J, with 8 bases between. The CDR3 has 15 residues. The clonotype was recovered from a human donor in a cohort sampled during active COVID-19. Sequencing was done on a sample of peripheral blood. V usage is TRBV5-1 and J usage is TRBJ2-6, with D possibly TRBD2 on 6 matching bases. CDR3 coding DNA: TGCGCCAGCAGCTTGTGGGGAGGTGGGGCCAACGTCCTGACTTTC. Translating it yields CASSLWGGGANVLTF. The full variable domain, completed using reference TRBV5-1 and TRBJ2-6, is KAGVTQTPRYLIKTRGQQVTLSCSPISGHRSVSWYQQTPGQGLQFLFEYFSETQRNKGNFPGRFSGRQFSNSRSEMNVSTLELGDSALYLCASSLWGGGANVLTFGAGSRLTVL.